This TCR beta chain was observed in a study of glioma-infiltrating T cells. Study as a whole: Glioblastomas were WHO grade IV, sampled at first diagnosis; low-grade were grade II. Study-wide results and limits: A blood CDR3 motif signature was depleted in highly divergent patients. Gliomas, especially low-grade, showed above-expected tissue-blood divergence; non-neoplastic patients showed below.

TCR alpha and beta CDR3 regions were amplified from RNA using iRepertoire nested multiplex PCR. Input was roughly 95-450 ng of tissue mRNA or PBMC total RNA. One entry per CDR3 protein, called by TCRdb with MiXCR from the multiplex PCR reads. This table has 400,000 or so distinct CDR3 sequences, about two fifths appearing once. V shed 7 bases and J shed 5 bases, with 20 bases lying between them. This CDR3 spans 15 amino acids. Germline CDR1 SNHLY, CDR2 FYNNEI. Note on this clonotype: The antigen is undetermined.

The sequenced material came from glioma tissue, nonneoplastic brain tissue, or PBMCs (not recorded which). The clonotype was recovered from a human donor with low-grade glioma or glioblastoma, undergoing nonglioma brain surgery, or in good health (not recorded which). The chain recombines TRBV2 with TRBJ1-2; the D gene is possibly TRBD1 (5 bases). The CDR3 region is CASTISGTAVYGYTF. The CDR3 region has the DNA TGTGCCAGCACGATTAGCGGGACGGCCGTTTATGGCTACACCTTC. Full variable domain (outside the CDR3, taken from reference TRBV2 and TRBJ1-2): EPEVTQTPSHQVTQMGQEVILRCVPISNHLYFYWYRQILGQKVEFLVSFYNNEISEKSEIFDDQFSVERPDGSNFTLKIRSTKLEDSAMYFCASTISGTAVYGYTFGSGTRLTVV.